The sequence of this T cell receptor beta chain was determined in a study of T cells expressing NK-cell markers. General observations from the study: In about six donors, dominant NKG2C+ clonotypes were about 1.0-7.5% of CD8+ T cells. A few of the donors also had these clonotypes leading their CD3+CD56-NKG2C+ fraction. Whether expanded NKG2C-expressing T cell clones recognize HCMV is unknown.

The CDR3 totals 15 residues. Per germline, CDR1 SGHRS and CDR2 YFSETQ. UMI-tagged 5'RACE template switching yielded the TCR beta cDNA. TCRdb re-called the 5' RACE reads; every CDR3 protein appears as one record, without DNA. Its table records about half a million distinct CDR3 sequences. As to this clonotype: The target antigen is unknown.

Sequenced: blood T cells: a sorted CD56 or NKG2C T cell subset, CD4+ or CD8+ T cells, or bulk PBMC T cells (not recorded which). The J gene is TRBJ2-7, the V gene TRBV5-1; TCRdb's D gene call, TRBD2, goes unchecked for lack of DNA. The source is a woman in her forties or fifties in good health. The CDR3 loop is CASSFGTSGSGEQYF.